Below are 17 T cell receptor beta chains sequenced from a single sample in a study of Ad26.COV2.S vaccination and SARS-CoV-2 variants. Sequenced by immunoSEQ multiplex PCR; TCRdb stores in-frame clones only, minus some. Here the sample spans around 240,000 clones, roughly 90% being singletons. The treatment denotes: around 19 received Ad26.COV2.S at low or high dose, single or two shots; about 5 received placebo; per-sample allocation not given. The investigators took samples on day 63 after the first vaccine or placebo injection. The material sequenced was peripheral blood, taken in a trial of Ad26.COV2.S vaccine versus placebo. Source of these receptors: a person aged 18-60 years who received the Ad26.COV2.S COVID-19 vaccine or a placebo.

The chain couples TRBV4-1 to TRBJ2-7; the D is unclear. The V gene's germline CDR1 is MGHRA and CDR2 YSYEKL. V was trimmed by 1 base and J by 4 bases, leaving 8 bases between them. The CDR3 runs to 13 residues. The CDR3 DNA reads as TGCGCCAGCAGCCAAGGGTGGCTTTACGAGCAGTACTTC. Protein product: CASSQGWLYEQYF.

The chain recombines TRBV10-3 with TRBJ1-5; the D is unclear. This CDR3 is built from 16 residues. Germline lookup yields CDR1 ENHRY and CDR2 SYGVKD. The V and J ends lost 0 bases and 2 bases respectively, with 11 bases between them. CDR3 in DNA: TGTGCCATCAGTGAGTCGACGGGGATGGGCAATCAGCCCCAGCATTTT. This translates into CAISESTGMGNQPQHF.

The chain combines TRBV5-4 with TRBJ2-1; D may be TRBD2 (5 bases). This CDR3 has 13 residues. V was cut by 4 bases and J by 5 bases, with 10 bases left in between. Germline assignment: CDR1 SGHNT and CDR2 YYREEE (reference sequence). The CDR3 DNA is TGTGCCAGCAGCATAGGAGGAGACAATGAGCAGTTCTTC. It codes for CASSIGGDNEQFF.

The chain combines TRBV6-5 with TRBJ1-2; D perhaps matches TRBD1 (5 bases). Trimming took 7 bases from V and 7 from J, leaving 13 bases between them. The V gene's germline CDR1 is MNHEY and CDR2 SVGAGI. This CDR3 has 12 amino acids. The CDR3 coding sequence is TGTGCCAGCAAGGACACGGGGTTTGGCTACACCTTC. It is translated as CASKDTGFGYTF.

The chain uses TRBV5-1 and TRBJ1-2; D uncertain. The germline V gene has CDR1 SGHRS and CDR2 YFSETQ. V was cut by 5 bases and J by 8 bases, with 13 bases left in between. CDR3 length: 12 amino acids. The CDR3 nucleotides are TGCGCCAGCAGACGGGGTGTAGAAGGCTACACCTTC. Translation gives CASRRGVEGYTF.

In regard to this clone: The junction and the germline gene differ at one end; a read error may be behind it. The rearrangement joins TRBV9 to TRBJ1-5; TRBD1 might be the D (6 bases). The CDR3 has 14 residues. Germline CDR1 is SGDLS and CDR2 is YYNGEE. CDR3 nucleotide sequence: TGTGCCCGCAGCGAGGGGGGGGCGGGTCAGCCCCAGCATTTT. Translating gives CARSEGGAGQPQHF.

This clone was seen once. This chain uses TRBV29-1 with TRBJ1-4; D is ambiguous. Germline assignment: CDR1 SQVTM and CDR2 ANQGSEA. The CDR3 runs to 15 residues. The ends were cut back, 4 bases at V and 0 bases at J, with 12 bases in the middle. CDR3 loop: CSVGLKVATNEKLFF. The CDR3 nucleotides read TGCAGCGTTGGTTTGAAGGTAGCAACTAATGAAAAACTGTTTTTT.

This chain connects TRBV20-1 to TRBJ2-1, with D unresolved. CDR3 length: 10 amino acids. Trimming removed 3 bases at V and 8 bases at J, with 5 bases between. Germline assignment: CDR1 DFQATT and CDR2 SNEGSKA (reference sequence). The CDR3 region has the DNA TGCAGTGCTAGGAATGATGAGCAGTTCTTC. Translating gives CSARNDEQFF.

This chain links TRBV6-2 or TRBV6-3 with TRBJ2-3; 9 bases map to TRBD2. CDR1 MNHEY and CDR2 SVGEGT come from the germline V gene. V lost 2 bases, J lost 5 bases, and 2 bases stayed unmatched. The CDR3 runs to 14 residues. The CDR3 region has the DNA TGTGCCAGCAGTTACGGGCGGGAGGGAGATACGCAGTATTTT. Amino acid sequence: CASSYGREGDTQYF.

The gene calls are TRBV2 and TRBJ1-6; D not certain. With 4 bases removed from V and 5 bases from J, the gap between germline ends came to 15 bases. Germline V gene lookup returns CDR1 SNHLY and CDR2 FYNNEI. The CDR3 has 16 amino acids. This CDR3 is CASSGQGPTNNSPLHF. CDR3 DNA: TGTGCCAGCAGTGGGCAAGGGCCGACGAATAATTCACCCCTCCACTTT.

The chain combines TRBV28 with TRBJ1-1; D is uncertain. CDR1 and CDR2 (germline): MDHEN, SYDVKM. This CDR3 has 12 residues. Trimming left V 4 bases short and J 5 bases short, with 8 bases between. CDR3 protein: CASSWGNTEAFF. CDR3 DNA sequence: TGTGCCAGCAGTTGGGGAAATACTGAAGCTTTCTTT.

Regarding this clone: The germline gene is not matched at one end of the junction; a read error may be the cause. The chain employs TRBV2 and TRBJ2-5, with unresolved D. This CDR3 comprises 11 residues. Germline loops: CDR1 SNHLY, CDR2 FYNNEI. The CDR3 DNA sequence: TGTGCCAGCAGGGAAGGCGAGACCCAGTACTTC. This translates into CASREGETQYF.

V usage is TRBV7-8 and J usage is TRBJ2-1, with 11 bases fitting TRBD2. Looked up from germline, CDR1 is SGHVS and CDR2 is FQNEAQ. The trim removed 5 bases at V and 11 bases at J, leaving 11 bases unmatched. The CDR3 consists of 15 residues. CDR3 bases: TGTGCCAGCAGCCCGCAGGTAGCGGGAGGGCCCCAGCAGTTCTTC. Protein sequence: CASSPQVAGGPQQFF.

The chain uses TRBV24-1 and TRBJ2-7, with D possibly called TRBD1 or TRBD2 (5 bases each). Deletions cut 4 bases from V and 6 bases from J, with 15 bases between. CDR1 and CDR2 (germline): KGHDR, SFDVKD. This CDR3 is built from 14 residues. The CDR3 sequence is CATSEGRAGLEQYF. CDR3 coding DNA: TGTGCCACCAGTGAGGGACGGGCGGGTCTCGAGCAGTACTTC.

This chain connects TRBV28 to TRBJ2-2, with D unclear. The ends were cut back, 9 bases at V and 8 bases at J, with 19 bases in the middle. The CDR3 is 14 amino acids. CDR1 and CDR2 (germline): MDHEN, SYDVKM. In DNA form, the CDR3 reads TGTGCCAGTGGCTTAGGCGGCGTGTCGGGGGAGCTGTTTTTT. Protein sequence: CASGLGGVSGELFF. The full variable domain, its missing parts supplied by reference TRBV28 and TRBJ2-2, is DVKVTQSSRYLVKRTGEKVFLECVQDMDHENMFWYRQDPGLGLRLIYFSYDVKMKEKGDIPEGYSVSREKKERFSLILESASTNQTSMYLCASGLGGVSGELFFGEGSRLTVL.

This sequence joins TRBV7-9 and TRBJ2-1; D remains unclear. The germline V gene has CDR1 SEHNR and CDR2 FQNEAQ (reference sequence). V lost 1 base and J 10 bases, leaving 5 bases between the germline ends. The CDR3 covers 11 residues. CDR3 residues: CASSLVSEQFF. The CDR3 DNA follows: TGTGCCAGCAGCTTAGTGTCAGAGCAGTTCTTC.

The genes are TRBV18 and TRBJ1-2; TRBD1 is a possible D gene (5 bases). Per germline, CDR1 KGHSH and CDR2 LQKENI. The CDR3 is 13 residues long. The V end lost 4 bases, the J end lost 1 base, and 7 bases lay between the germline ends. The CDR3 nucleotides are TGTGCCAGCTCACTTGACAGTAACTATGGCTACACCTTC. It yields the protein CASSLDSNYGYTF. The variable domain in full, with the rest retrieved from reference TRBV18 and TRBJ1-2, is NAGVMQNPRHLVRRRGQEARLRCSPMKGHSHVYWYRQLPEEGLKFMVYLQKENIIDESGMPKERFSAEFPKEGPSILRIQQVVRGDSAAYFCASSLDSNYGYTFGSGTRLTVV.